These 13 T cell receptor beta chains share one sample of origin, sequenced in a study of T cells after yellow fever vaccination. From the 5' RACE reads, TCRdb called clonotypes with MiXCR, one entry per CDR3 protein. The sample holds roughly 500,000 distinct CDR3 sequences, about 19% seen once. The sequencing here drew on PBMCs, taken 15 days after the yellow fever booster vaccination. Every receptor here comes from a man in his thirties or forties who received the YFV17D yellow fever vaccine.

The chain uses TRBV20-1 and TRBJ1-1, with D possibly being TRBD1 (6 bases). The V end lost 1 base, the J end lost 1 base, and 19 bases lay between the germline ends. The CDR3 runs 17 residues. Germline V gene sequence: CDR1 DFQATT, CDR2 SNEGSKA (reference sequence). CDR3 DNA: TGCAGTGCTAGAGGGGAATTCCTCAGGGGATCGAACACTGAAGCTTTCTTT. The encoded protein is CSARGEFLRGSNTEAFF.

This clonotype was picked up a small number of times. CDR3 amino acids: CSAHRTGEETQYF. CDR3 DNA sequence: TGCAGTGCACATAGGACAGGGGAAGAGACCCAGTACTTC. This chain uses TRBV20-1 with TRBJ2-5; TRBD1 aligns across 9 bases. The ends lost 6 bases at V and 3 bases at J; junction bases unmatched: 5. CDR3 length: 13 amino acids. CDR1 and CDR2 (germline): DFQATT, SNEGSKA (reference sequence).

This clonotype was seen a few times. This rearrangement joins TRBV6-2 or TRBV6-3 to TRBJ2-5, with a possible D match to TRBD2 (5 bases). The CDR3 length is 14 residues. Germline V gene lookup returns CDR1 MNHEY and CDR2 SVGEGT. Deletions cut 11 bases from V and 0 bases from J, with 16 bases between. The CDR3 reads CASSLGVYQETQYF. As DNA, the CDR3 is TGTGCCTCCTCCCTGGGAGTGTACCAAGAGACCCAGTACTTC.

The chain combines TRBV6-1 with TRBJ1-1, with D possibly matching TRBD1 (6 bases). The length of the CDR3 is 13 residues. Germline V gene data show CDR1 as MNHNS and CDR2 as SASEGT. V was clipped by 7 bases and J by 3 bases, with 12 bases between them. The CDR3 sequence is CASKNRVYTEAFF. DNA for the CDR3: TGTGCCAGCAAAAACAGGGTGTACACTGAAGCTTTCTTT.

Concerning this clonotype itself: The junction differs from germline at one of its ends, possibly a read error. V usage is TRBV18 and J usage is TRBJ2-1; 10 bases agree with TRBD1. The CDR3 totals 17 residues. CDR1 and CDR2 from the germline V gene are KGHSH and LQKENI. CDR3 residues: CATSQGIGTGVHNEQFF. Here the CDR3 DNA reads TGTGCCACCTCACAGGGGATTGGGACAGGGGTCCACAATGAGCAGTTCTTC.

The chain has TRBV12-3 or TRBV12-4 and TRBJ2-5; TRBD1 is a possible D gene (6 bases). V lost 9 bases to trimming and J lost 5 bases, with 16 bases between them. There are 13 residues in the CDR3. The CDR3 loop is CASQRDIKETQYF. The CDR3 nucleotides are TGTGCCAGTCAAAGGGACATCAAGGAGACCCAGTACTTC.

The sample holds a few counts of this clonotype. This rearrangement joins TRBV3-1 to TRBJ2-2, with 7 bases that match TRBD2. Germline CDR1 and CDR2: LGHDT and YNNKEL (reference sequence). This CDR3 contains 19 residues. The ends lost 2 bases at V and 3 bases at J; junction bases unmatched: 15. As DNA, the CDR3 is TGTGCCAGCAGCCAAAGTTATCGGGCGGCGGGAGTGTACACCGGGGAGCTGTTTTTT. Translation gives CASSQSYRAAGVYTGELFF. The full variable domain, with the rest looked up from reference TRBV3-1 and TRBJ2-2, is DTAVSQTPKYLVTQMGNDKSIKCEQNLGHDTMYWYKQDSKKFLKIMFSYNNKELIINETVPNRFSPKSPDKAHLNLHINSLELGDSAVYFCASSQSYRAAGVYTGELFFGEGSRLTVL.

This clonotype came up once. CDR3 nucleotides: TGTGCCAGCAGTACCGGGACAGGGCTGGATACGCAGTATTTT. This codes for CASSTGTGLDTQYF. V is TRBV12-3 or TRBV12-4 and J is TRBJ2-3; TRBD1 agrees at 9 bases. The ends lost 5 bases at V and 6 bases at J; junction bases unmatched: 6. The CDR3 loop spans 14 amino acids.

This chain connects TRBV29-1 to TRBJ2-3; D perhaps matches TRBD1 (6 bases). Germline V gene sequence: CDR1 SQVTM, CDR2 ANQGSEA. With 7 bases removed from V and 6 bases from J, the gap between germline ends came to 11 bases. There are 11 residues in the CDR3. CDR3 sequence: CSDGQLDTQYF. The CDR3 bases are TGCAGCGACGGACAGTTGGATACGCAGTATTTT.

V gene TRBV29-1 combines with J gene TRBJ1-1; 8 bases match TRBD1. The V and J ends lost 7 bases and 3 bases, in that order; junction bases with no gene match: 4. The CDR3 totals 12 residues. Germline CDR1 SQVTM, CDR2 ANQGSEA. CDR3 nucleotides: TGCAGCGCCACAGGGGGGCACACTGAAGCTTTCTTT. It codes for CSATGGHTEAFF.

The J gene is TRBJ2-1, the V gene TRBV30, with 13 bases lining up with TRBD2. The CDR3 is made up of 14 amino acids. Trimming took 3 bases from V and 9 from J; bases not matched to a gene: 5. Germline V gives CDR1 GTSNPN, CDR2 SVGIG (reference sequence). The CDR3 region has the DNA TGTGCCTGGAGGGGACTAGCGGGAAGGGGTGAGCAGTTCTTC. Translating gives CAWRGLAGRGEQFF. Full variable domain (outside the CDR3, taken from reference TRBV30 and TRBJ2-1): SQTIHQWPATLVQPVGSPLSLECTVEGTSNPNLYWYRQAAGRGLQLLFYSVGIGQISSEVPQNLSASRPQDRQFILSSKKLLLSDSGFYLCAWRGLAGRGEQFFGPGTRLTVL.

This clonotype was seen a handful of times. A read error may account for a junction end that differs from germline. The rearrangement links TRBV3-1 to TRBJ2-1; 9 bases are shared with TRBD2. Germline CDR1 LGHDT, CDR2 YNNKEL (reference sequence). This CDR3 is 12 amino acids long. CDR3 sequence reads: CASSYYGTSKLF. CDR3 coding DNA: TGTGCCAGCAGCTACTACGGGACTAGCAAACTCTTC.

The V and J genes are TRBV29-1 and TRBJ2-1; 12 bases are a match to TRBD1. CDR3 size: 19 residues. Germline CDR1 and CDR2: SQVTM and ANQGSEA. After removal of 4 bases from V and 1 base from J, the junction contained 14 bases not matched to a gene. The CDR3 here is CSVVSLAGQGAVSYNEQFF. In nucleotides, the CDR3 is TGCAGCGTTGTTAGTCTGGCGGGACAGGGGGCGGTATCCTACAATGAGCAGTTCTTC.